The present T cell receptor (beta chain) was sequenced within a study of identical twins. The length of the CDR3 is 15 residues. CDR1 and CDR2 from the germline V gene are MNHEY and SMNVEV (reference sequence). Trimming left V 10 bases short and J 7 bases short, with 26 bases between. A single record per CDR3 protein comes from TCRdb applying MiXCR to the 5' RACE reads. The sample yields 1.5 million to 2 million distinct CDR3 sequences, 32% seen once. The sample taken for sequencing was cord blood. The V and J genes are TRBV27 and TRBJ2-7; perhaps TRBD2 as D (6 bases). The sequence was obtained from a newborn girl in good health. CDR3 DNA: TGTGCCACCCGAACTCTCGGGAGTACCGACAATGAGCAGTACTTC. Protein product: CATRTLGSTDNEQYF.